This paragraph covers one TCR beta chain sequence. This clone's antigen is unknown. No much larger clone exists at a distance of one base, and base qualities are not known. The sample's time point, from its label and the paper: about 28 days (+/-7) after the second vaccine dose. Because spike-specific TCR depth and breadth did not differ between the two schedules, AZD1222 recipients who got a second dose at roughly 4 weeks were pooled with those who got a second dose at roughly 12 weeks. The vaccinee samples were drawn from two UK trials, COV001 and COV002, one of which was a single-blind randomized controlled phase 2/3 trial testing AZD1222 (ChAdOx1 nCoV-19) in healthy adults. Trial participant PBMC samples were collected at day 0 and day 28 after the second dose for TCRbeta chain sequencing. At the junction V is shortened by 6 bases and J by 8 bases, with 12 bases in between. CDR1 is given as DFQATT and CDR2 as SNEGSKA, both from the germline V gene (reference sequence). There are 11 amino acids in the CDR3, from cysteine to phenylalanine inclusive. The sequence is cut down to CDR3 DNA, 33 bases in frame from base 1.

The sample is drawn from a study of T cell responses to AZD1222 COVID-19 vaccine (dated by TCRdb to the early 2020s). About the investigation overall: A total of approximately 250 trial participants underwent TCR sequencing, of whom approximately 200 had received two doses of AZD1222 and roughly 26 had received two doses of the MenACWY control vaccine. Trial participants were enrolled by age into 18-55, 56-69 and 70-plus year subgroups, with about 150, 28 and 57 TCR-sequenced participants respectively. Beyond this particular receptor, the publication reports: Reportedly, almost half of the unique spike-specific TCRs recognized epitopes lying outside the regions that are mutated in the B.1.351 and B.1.1.7 variants. Vaccine-associated CD4 TCRs spanned the whole spike protein, with dominant responses in regions 160-218 and 743-854. In the small 56-69-year group, the increase in depth fell short of significance, most likely because of low power. Spike-specific TCR breadth and depth rose significantly after two AZD1222 doses compared with day 0 and with MenACWY recipients. Conclusions about previously exposed vaccinees are limited, since just five to seven AZD1222 recipients were seropositive for SARS-CoV-2 at baseline. Because no samples from the day 14 peak response were available, repertoires could be characterized only after the peak T cell response. Most participants were white British and females outnumbered males, and the authors suggested that clonal diversity may have been underestimated.

The CDR3 regions of human TCRbeta chains were subjected to immunosequencing. The authors processed their data as follows. Repertoire TCRs were matched against a reference library of SARS-CoV-2-specific TCRs generated with the MIRA antigen-specificity platform. Breadth was defined as the fraction of unique TCRs that were SARS-CoV-2-associated, and depth was defined as the fraction of total T cells that were SARS-CoV-2-associated. Using the MIRA data, each spike-specific TCR was assigned both to the spike region to which the TCR was reactive and to a CD4 or CD8 class. Log10-transformed breadth and depth values were compared by one-way ANOVA with Sidak's multiple comparisons tests. This immuneACCESS table, as held by TCRdb, lists in-frame sequences with V and J called but not all clones. Of the missing ones, under half trace to an unresolved V gene in checked studies; the others have no known cause. The DNA was the basis for D and trimming; V, J and clone size are from that table. Across this sample there are 89,000 or so clones, with under 95% seen only once. Under 35% of the sample is in the top ten clones.

The sequence links TRBV20-1 to TRBJ2-3; D gene: possibly TRBD1, on 5 matching bases. This receptor was obtained from an adult who received the AZD1222 COVID-19 vaccine. Specimen: peripheral blood, collected 28 days after the second AZD1222 dose. The DNA sequence reads TGCAGTGCCGATACAGGATCTACGCAGTATTTT. It translates as CSADTGSTQYF.